These T cell receptor beta chains were read from a single sample in a study of identical twins. TCRdb ran MiXCR on the 5' RACE reads and lists one entry per CDR3 protein. Among roughly 1,500,000 distinct CDR3 sequences listed, 32% were seen once. Input material: cord blood. The receptors were sampled from a newborn girl in good health. Both conserved end residues are part of each CDR3. A D gene is named only where the DNA matches it firmly. The listing skips clone size in some rows; elsewhere it reads once, few, many or a size class.

j_call,d_call,v_call,clone_size,cdr3_aa,cdr3_nt
TRBJ1-2,TRBD1,TRBV7-2,NA,CASSLPNRGNYGYTF,TGTGCCAGCAGCCTCCCGAACAGGGGAAACTATGGCTACACCTTC
TRBJ1-1,TRBD1,TRBV6-1,NA,CASSGTGSLGTEAFF,TGTGCCAGCAGCGGGACAGGGTCATTGGGCACTGAAGCTTTCTTT
TRBJ2-4,TRBD1,TRBV5-1,few,CASSLAYHRGQLNIQYF,TGCGCCAGCAGCTTGGCCTATCACAGGGGGCAACTGAACATTCAGTACTTC
TRBJ1-3,TRBD1,TRBV6-5,NA,CASSYSRGGQGPSGNTIYF,TGTGCCAGCAGTTACTCGAGGGGGGGACAGGGGCCTTCTGGAAACACCATATATTTT
TRBJ2-1,TRBD2,TRBV5-1,NA,CASSLSGLARNEQFF,TGCGCCAGCAGCCTTTCAGGACTAGCGCGCAATGAGCAGTTCTTC
TRBJ2-1,NA,TRBV12-5,few,CASALEGSSYNEQFF,TGTGCTAGTGCCTTGGAAGGGAGCTCCTACAATGAGCAGTTCTTC
TRBJ1-6,NA,TRBV28,NA,CASTGRLGSPYNSPLHF,TGTGCCAGCACCGGGAGGCTCGGAAGCCCCTATAATTCACCCCTCCACTTT
TRBJ2-7,NA,TRBV20-1,NA,CSASTGQPYEQYF,TGCAGTGCTTCTACAGGACAGCCCTACGAGCAGTACTTC
TRBJ1-2,TRBD1,TRBV20-1,NA,CSARDKDREGYGYTF,TGCAGTGCTAGAGATAAGGACAGGGAGGGATATGGCTACACCTTC
TRBJ2-2,TRBD2,TRBV2,few,CASTASGRVGELFF,TGTGCCAGCACGGCTAGCGGGAGAGTCGGGGAGCTGTTTTTT
TRBJ2-4,NA,TRBV3-1,few,CASSQPPWRGENIQYF,TGTGCCAGCAGCCAACCCCCGTGGAGGGGGGAAAACATTCAGTACTTC
TRBJ2-1,NA,TRBV4-2,once,CAGSQDSLALYNEQFF,TGTGCCGGCAGCCAAGATAGCCTAGCCCTCTACAATGAGCAGTTCTTC
TRBJ2-1,NA,TRBV7-9,NA,CASSPRAFYDEQFF,TGTGCCAGCAGCCCCCGGGCCTTCTACGATGAGCAGTTCTTC
TRBJ2-7,NA,TRBV6-1,few,CASRGTSAYEQYF,TGTGCCAGCAGGGGGACATCCGCCTACGAGCAGTACTTC
TRBJ1-5,NA,TRBV5-1,NA,CASSLALRETLFNQPQHF,TGCGCCAGCAGCTTGGCCCTCAGGGAGACTCTTTTCAATCAGCCCCAGCATTTT
TRBJ1-1,NA,TRBV4-2,few,CASSQDKGIGHTEAFF,TGTGCCAGCAGCCAAGATAAGGGAATAGGTCACACTGAAGCTTTCTTT
TRBJ2-4,TRBD1,TRBV11-2,NA,CASTLEGRGRDIQYF,TGTGCCAGCACACTAGAGGGCAGGGGGAGAGACATTCAGTACTTC
TRBJ2-3,TRBD2,TRBV20-1,NA,CSASSPGLAGGQFGTDTQYF,TGCAGTGCTAGTTCCCCGGGACTAGCGGGGGGGCAGTTTGGCACAGATACGCAGTATTTT
TRBJ1-1,NA,TRBV28,many,CASRMNTEAFF,TGTGCCAGCAGGATGAACACTGAAGCTTTCTTT
TRBJ2-3,NA,TRBV20-1,few,CSAMKPADTQYF,TGCAGTGCCATGAAGCCGGCAGATACGCAGTATTTT
TRBJ2-5,NA,TRBV4-2,NA,CASSQDDRNYERYF,TGTGCCAGCAGCCAAGATGACAGGAACTACGAGCGGTACTTC
TRBJ2-7,NA,TRBV20-1,NA,CSARAYGTYEQYF,TGCAGTGCTAGAGCTTACGGGACCTACGAGCAGTACTTC
TRBJ1-1,TRBD1,TRBV4-1,NA,CASSHTQGAAEAFF,TGCGCCAGCAGCCACACACAGGGGGCCGCTGAAGCTTTCTTT
TRBJ2-7,NA,TRBV5-1,few,CASSLDEGLVGEQYF,TGCGCCAGCAGCTTGGATGAGGGGTTGGTGGGCGAGCAGTACTTC
TRBJ2-3,NA,TRBV4-2,many,CASSQEGYTDTQYF,TGTGCCAGCAGCCAAGAAGGCTACACAGATACGCAGTATTTT
TRBJ1-2,NA,TRBV6-1,NA,CASSDSGKYYGYTF,TGTGCCAGCAGTGATTCCGGGAAGTACTATGGCTACACCTTC
TRBJ2-3,NA,TRBV9,NA,CASSIPVVGVPTDTQYF,TGTGCCAGCAGCATTCCAGTAGTGGGTGTACCCACAGATACGCAGTATTTT
TRBJ2-1,NA,TRBV12-3/TRBV12-4,NA,CASSSRGSQETQFF,TGTGCCAGCAGTTCACGGGGGAGTCAAGAGACCCAGTTCTTC
TRBJ2-3,NA,TRBV20-1,NA,CSARDLRRADTQYF,TGCAGTGCTAGGGACCTTCGGAGGGCAGATACGCAGTATTTT
TRBJ1-5,NA,TRBV20-1,NA,CSARRASGAWGNQPQHF,TGCAGTGCTAGACGGGCTTCGGGGGCTTGGGGCAATCAGCCCCAGCATTTT
TRBJ2-7,TRBD2,TRBV29-1,many,CSVTSGGYEQYF,TGCAGCGTTACTAGCGGGGGTTACGAGCAGTACTTC
TRBJ2-7,NA,TRBV2,NA,CASSEERGSYSEQYF,TGTGCCAGCAGTGAGGAGCGCGGGTCCTACAGTGAGCAGTACTTC
TRBJ2-3,TRBD2,TRBV5-1,few,CASSGTSGRFYSQITQYF,TGCGCCAGCAGCGGAACTAGCGGGAGGTTCTATTCACAGATAACGCAGTATTTT
TRBJ2-6,NA,TRBV28,few,CASSLVPYYGANVLTF,TGTGCCAGCAGTTTGGTTCCCTACTACGGGGCCAACGTCCTGACTTTC
TRBJ2-2,NA,TRBV3-1,NA,CASSPSGPTGELFF,TGTGCCAGCAGCCCAAGCGGGCCCACCGGGGAGCTGTTTTTT
TRBJ1-2,NA,TRBV12-3/TRBV12-4,few,CASSYRGADGYTF,TGTGCCAGCAGTTACCGGGGGGCGGATGGCTACACCTTC
TRBJ2-6,NA,TRBV14,few,CASSQVAVSGANVLTF,TGTGCCAGCAGCCAAGTGGCCGTCTCTGGGGCCAACGTCCTGACTTTC
TRBJ1-5,NA,TRBV25-1,NA,CASSEWGEPQHF,TGTGCCAGCAGTGAGTGGGGGGAGCCCCAGCATTTT
TRBJ1-2,NA,TRBV18,NA,CASSPGFQLQANYGYTF,TGTGCCAGCTCACCAGGGTTCCAGTTACAAGCTAACTATGGCTACACCTTC
TRBJ2-7,TRBD2,TRBV9,NA,CASSVGLAGGRSSYEQYF,TGTGCCAGCAGCGTTGGACTAGCGGGAGGTCGCTCCTCCTACGAGCAGTACTTC
TRBJ1-4,NA,TRBV7-2,NA,CASSLMAGLNEKLFF,TGTGCCAGCAGCTTGATGGCAGGCCTTAATGAAAAACTGTTTTTT